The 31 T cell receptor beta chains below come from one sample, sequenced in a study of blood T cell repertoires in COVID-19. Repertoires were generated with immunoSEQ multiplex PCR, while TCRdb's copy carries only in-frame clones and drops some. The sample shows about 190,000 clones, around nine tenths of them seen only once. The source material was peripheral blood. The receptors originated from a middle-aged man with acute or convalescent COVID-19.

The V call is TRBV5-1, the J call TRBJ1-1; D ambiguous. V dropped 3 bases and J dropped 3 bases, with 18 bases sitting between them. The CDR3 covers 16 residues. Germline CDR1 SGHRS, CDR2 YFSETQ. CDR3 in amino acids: CASSSLRVQRDTEAFF. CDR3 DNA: TGCGCCAGCAGCTCCCTCCGGGTCCAGAGGGACACTGAAGCTTTCTTT.

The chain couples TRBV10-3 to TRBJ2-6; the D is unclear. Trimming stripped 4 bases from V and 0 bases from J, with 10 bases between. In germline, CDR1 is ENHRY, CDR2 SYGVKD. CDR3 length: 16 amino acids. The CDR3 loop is CAISAVESSGANVLTF. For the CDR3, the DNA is TGTGCCATCAGTGCGGTAGAGAGCTCTGGGGCCAACGTCCTGACTTTC.

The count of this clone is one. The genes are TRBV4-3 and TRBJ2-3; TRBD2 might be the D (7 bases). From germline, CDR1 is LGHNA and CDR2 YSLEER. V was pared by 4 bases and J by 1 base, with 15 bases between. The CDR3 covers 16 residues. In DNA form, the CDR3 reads TGCGCCAGCAGCCTTGCGGGGGCCTCAGGCACAGATACGCAGTATTTT. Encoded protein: CASSLAGASGTDTQYF.

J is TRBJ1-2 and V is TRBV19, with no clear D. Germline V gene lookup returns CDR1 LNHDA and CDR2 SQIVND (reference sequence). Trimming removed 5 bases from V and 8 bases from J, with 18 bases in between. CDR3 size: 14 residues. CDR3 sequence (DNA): TGTGCCAGTAGTGCCGGTTGGAGGGCGAGGGGCTACACCTTC. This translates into CASSAGWRARGYTF.

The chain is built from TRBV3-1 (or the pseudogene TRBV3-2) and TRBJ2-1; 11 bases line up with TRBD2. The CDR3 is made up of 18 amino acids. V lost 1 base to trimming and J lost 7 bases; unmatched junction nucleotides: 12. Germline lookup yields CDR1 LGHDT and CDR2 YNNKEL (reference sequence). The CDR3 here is CASSQGPSGGTRGNEQFF. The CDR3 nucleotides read TGTGCCAGCAGCCAAGGGCCTAGCGGGGGGACGCGGGGGAATGAGCAGTTCTTC.

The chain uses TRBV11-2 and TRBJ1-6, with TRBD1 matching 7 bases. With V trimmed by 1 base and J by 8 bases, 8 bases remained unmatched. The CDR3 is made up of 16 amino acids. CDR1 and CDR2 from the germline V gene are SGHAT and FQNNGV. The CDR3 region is CASSLVGGTVYSPLHF. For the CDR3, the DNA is TGTGCCAGCAGCTTAGTAGGTGGGACAGTTTATTCACCCCTCCACTTT.

As DNA, the CDR3 is TGCGCCAGCAGCTTGGGGACAGGGGGGTATCAGCCCCAGCATTTT. Translation gives CASSLGTGGYQPQHF. The V gene is TRBV5-1, the J gene TRBJ1-5; the match to TRBD1 covers 10 bases. The CDR3 has 15 amino acids. The germline V gene has CDR1 SGHRS and CDR2 YFSETQ. V trimming: 0 bases; J trimming: 5 bases; junction bases outside the gene matches: 2.

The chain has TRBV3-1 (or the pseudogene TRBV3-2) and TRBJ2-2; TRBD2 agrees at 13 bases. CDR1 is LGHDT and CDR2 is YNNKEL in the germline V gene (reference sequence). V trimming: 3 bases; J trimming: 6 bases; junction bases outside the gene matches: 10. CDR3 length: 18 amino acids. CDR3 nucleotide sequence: TGTGCCAGCAGCCACTGGACTAGCGGGGGATCTCTTCCCGGGGAGCTGTTTTTT. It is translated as CASSHWTSGGSLPGELFF.

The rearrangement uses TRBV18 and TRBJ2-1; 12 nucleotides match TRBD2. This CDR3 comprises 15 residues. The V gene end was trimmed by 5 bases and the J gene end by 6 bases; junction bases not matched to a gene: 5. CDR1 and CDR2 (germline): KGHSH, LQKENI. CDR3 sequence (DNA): TGTGCCAGCTCAACGACTAGCGGGGGCCTCAATGAGCAGTTCTTC. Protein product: CASSTTSGGLNEQFF.

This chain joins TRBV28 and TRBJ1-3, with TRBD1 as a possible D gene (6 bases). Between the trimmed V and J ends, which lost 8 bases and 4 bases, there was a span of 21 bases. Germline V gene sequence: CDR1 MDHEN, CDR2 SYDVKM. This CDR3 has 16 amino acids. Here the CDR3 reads CASVGQSSERGNTIYF. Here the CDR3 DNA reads TGTGCCAGCGTTGGACAGTCCTCAGAGCGGGGAAACACCATATATTTT. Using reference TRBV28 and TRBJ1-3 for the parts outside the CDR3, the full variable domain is DVKVTQSSRYLVKRTGEKVFLECVQDMDHENMFWYRQDPGLGLRLIYFSYDVKMKEKGDIPEGYSVSREKKERFSLILESASTNQTSMYLCASVGQSSERGNTIYFGEGSWLTVV.

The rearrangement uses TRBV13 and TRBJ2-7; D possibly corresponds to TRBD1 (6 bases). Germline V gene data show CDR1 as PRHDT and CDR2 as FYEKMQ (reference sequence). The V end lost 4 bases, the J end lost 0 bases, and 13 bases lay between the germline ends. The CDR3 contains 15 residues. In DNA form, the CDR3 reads TGTGCCAGCAGCTCCCGGGCAGGGGCCTCCTACGAGCAGTACTTC. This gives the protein CASSSRAGASYEQYF.

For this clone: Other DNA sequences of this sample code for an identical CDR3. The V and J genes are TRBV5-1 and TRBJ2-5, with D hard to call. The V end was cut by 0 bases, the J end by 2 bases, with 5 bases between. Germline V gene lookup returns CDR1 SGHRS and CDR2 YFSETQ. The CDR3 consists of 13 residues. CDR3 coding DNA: TGCGCCAGCAGCTTGGGAGTTCAAGAGACCCAGTACTTC. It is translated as CASSLGVQETQYF.

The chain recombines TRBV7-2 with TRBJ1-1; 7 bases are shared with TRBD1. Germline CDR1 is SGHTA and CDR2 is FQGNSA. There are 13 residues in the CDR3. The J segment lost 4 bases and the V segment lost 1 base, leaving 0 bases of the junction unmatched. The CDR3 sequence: CASSLGQGTEAFF. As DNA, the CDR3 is TGTGCCAGCAGCTTAGGACAGGGCACTGAAGCTTTCTTT. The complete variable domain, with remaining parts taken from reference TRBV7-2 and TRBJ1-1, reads GAGVSQSPSNKVTEKGKDVELRCDPISGHTALYWYRQSLGQGLEFLIYFQGNSAPDKSGLPSDRFSAERTGGSVSTLTIQRTQQEDSAVYLCASSLGQGTEAFFGQGTRLTVV.

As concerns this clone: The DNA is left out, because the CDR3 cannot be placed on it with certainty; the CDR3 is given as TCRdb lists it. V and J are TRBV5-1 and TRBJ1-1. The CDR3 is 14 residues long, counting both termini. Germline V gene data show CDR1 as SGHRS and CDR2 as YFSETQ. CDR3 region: CASFGSGANTEAFF.

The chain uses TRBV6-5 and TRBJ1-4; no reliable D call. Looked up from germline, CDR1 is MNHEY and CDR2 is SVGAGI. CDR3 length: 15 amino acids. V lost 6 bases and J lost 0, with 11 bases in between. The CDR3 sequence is CASRQNGATNEKLFF. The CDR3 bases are TGTGCCAGCAGGCAAAACGGTGCAACTAATGAAAAACTGTTTTTT.

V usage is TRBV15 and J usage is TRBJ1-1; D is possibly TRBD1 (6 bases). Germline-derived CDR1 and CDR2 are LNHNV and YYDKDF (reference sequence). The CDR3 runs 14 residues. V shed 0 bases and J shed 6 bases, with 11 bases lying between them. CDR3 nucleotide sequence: TGTGCCACCAGCAGAGAGACAGGTCGAGCTGAAGCTTTCTTT. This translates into CATSRETGRAEAFF.

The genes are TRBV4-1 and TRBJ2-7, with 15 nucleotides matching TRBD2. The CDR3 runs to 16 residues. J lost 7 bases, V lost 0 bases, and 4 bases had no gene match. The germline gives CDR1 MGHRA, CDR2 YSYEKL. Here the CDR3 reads CASSQEGLAGGREQYF. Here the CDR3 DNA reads TGCGCCAGCAGCCAAGAAGGACTAGCGGGGGGGAGGGAGCAGTACTTC.

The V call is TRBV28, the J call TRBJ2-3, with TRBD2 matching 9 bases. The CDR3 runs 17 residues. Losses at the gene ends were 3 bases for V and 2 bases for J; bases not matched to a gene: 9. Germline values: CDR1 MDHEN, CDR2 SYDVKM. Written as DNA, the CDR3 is TGTGCCAGCAGTTTCCTGCGCGGGGGGGTGGCCACAGATACGCAGTATTTT. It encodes CASSFLRGGVATDTQYF.

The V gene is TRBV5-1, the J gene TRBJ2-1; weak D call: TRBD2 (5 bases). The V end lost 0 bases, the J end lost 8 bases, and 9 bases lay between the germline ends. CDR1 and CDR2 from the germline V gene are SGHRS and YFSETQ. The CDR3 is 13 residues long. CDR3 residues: CASSLGSSDEQFF. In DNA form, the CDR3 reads TGCGCCAGCAGCTTGGGGAGTAGCGATGAGCAGTTCTTC.

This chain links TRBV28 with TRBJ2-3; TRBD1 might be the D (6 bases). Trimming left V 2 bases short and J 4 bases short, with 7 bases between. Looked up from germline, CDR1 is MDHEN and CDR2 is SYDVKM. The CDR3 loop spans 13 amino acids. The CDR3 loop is CASSLGQPDTQYF. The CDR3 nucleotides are TGTGCCAGCAGTTTAGGACAGCCAGATACGCAGTATTTT.

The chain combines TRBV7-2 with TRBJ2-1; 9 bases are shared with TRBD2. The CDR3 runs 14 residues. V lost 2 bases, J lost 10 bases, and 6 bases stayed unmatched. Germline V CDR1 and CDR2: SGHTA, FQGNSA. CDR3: CASSLPAGGREQFF. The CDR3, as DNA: TGTGCCAGCAGCTTACCAGCGGGGGGCCGAGAGCAGTTCTTC.

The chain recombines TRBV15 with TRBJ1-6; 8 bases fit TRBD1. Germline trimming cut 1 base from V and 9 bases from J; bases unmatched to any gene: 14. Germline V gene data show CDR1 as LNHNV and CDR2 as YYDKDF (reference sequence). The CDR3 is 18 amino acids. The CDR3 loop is CATSRAGTGVGAGSPLHF. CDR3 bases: TGTGCCACCAGCAGAGCCGGGACAGGCGTTGGGGCAGGTTCACCCCTCCACTTT.

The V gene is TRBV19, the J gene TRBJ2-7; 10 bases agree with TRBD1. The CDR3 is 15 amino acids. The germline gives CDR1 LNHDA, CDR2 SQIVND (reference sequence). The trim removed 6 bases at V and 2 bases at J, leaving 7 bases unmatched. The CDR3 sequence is CASRERQGAPYEQYF. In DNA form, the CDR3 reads TGTGCCAGTAGAGAACGACAGGGGGCCCCCTACGAGCAGTACTTC.

The CDR3 nucleotides read TGCGCCAGCAGCTTGGCCCCGACAGGGGGCGGCAACGAGCAGTACTTC. It is translated as CASSLAPTGGGNEQYF. The genes are TRBV5-1 and TRBJ2-7; 10 nucleotides line up with TRBD1. Looked up from germline, CDR1 is SGHRS and CDR2 is YFSETQ. The CDR3 has 16 residues. The V segment lost 0 bases and the J segment 5 bases; nucleotides outside the gene matches: 8.

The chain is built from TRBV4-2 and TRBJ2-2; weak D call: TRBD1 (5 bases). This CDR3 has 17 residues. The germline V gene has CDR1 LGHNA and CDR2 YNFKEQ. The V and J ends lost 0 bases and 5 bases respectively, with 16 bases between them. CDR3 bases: TGTGCCAGCAGCCAAGATCTGTCAGGGATCGGGACCGGGGAGCTGTTTTTT. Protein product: CASSQDLSGIGTGELFF.

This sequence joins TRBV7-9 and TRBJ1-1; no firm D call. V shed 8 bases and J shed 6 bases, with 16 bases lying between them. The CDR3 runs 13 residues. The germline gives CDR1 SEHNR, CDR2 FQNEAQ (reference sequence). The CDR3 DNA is TGTGCCAGCGAACGGAGGGAGGACGCTGAAGCTTTCTTT. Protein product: CASERREDAEAFF.

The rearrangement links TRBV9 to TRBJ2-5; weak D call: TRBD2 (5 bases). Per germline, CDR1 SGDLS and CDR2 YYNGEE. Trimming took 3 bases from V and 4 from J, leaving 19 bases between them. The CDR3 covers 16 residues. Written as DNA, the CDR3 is TGTGCCAGCAGCGCAGGCCCCACGGGAATAAGAGAGACCCAGTACTTC. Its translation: CASSAGPTGIRETQYF.

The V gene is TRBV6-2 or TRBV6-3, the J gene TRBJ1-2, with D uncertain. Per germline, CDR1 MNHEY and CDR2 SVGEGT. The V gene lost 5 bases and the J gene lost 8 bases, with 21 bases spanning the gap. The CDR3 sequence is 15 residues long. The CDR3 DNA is TGTGCCAGCAGTGAGTCCGGACTGCCGTCGGGCGGCTACACCTTC. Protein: CASSESGLPSGGYTF.

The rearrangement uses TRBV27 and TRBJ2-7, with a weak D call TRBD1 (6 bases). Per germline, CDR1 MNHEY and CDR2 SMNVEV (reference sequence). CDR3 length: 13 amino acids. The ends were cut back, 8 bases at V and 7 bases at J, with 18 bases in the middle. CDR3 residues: CASRLGGVGEQYF. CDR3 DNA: TGTGCCAGCCGCCTAGGGGGAGTAGGGGAGCAGTACTTC.

CDR3 nucleotides: TGTGCCAGCAGTGCGACAGGGTTTAGCAATCAGCCCCAGCATTTT. Translation gives CASSATGFSNQPQHF. This chain links TRBV28 with TRBJ1-5, with 7 positions matching TRBD1. Per germline, CDR1 MDHEN and CDR2 SYDVKM. The CDR3 sequence is 15 residues long. The V gene end was trimmed by 5 bases and the J gene end by 0 bases; junction bases not matched to a gene: 4.

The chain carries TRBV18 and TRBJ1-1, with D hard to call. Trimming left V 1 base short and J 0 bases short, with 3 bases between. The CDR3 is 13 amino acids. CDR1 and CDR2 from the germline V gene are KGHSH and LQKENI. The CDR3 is CASSPHMNTEAFF. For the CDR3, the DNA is TGTGCCAGCTCACCACACATGAACACTGAAGCTTTCTTT.